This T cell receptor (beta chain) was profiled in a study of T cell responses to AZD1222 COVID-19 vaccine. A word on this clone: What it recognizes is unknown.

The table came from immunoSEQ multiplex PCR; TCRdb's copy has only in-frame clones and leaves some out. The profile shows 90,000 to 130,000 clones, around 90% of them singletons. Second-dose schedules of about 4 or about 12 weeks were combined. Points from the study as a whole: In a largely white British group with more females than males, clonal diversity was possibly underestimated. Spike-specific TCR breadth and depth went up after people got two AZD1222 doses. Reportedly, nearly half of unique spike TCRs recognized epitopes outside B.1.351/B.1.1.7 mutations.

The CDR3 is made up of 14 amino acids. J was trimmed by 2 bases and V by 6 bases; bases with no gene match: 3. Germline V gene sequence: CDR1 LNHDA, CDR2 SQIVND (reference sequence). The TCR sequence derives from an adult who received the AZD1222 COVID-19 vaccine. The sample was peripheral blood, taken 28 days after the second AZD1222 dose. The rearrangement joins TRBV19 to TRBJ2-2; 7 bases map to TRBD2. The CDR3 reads CASSASGNTGELFF. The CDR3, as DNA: TGTGCCAGTAGCGCTAGCGGAAACACCGGGGAGCTGTTTTTT.